The 10 T cell receptor beta chains below were found in one sample sequenced in a study of T cell responses to AZD1222 COVID-19 vaccine. Sequencing was performed with immunoSEQ multiplex PCR; in TCRdb, only in-frame clones are kept and a portion is missing. This table holds about 120,000 clones, about nine tenths found once. The sequencing used peripheral blood, collected 28 days after the second dose of the MenACWY control vaccine. The receptors were sampled from an adult who received the MenACWY meningococcal vaccine as a control.

This clone was observed once. The chain combines TRBV13 with TRBJ2-1; TRBD2 agrees at 14 bases. Germline trimming cut 4 bases from V and 9 bases from J; bases unmatched to any gene: 8. This CDR3 spans 16 amino acids. Per germline, CDR1 PRHDT and CDR2 FYEKMQ (reference sequence). The CDR3 bases are TGTGCCAGCAGCTCCCCCGGGACTAGCGGGAGTGGTGAGCAGTTCTTC. The encoded protein is CASSSPGTSGSGEQFF.

V gene TRBV7-2 combines with J gene TRBJ2-3; TRBD1 matches at 12 bases. After removal of 3 bases from V and 6 bases from J, the junction contained 10 bases not matched to a gene. In germline, CDR1 is SGHTA, CDR2 FQGNSA. The CDR3 is 17 amino acids. CDR3 bases: TGTGCCAGCAGCTTGATGGGGACAGGGGGCTCTTCGGATACGCAGTATTTT. Translation gives CASSLMGTGGSSDTQYF.

The gene calls are TRBV10-3 and TRBJ2-1; 12 bases are a match to TRBD2. Germline V gene data show CDR1 as ENHRY and CDR2 as SYGVKD. The CDR3 loop spans 15 amino acids. V shed 4 bases, J shed 8 bases, and the junction held 6 bases outside the gene matches. The CDR3 loop is CAISVTSGRRHEQFF. The CDR3 DNA reads as TGTGCCATCAGTGTTACTAGCGGGAGGCGCCATGAGCAGTTCTTC.

This sequence joins TRBV5-1 and TRBJ2-7; 7 positions agree with TRBD1. The CDR3 consists of 17 residues. Germline V gene data show CDR1 as SGHRS and CDR2 as YFSETQ. V was pared by 4 bases and J by 0 bases, with 13 bases of the junction left unmatched. CDR3 nucleotide sequence: TGCGCCAGCAGCGCCGGGACGACAGGGAAGAGCTCCTACGAGCAGTACTTC. Protein: CASSAGTTGKSSYEQYF.

The V and J genes are TRBV24-1 and TRBJ2-1; D possibly corresponds to TRBD2 (6 bases). With 3 bases removed from V and 10 bases from J, the gap between germline ends came to 18 bases. The CDR3 runs 15 residues. From germline, CDR1 is KGHDR and CDR2 SFDVKD. CDR3 sequence: CATSDAIGGRREQFF. CDR3 sequence (DNA): TGTGCCACCAGTGATGCCATTGGAGGGAGACGAGAGCAGTTCTTC.

This clone appeared once. V usage is TRBV7-6 and J usage is TRBJ2-7, with 11 bases lining up with TRBD2. CDR1 and CDR2 (germline): SGHVS, FNYEAQ. The CDR3 contains 21 residues. Losses at the gene ends were 1 base for V and 0 bases for J; bases not matched to a gene: 17. CDR3 nucleotides: TGTGCCAGCAGCTTAGTCGCACAGGGGGTCCCTAGCGGGGGGCACTCCTACGAGCAGTACGTC. Translating gives CASSLVAQGVPSGGHSYEQYV.

This chain joins TRBV7-2 and TRBJ2-5; TRBD1 matches 11 bases. CDR3 length equals 16 residues. V was clipped by 3 bases and J by 7 bases; unmatched bases: 10. Germline V gene sequence: CDR1 SGHTA, CDR2 FQGNSA. CDR3 region: CASSFIGTGGMGTQYF. The CDR3 coding sequence is TGTGCCAGCAGCTTTATAGGGACAGGGGGTATGGGGACCCAGTACTTC.

This sequence joins TRBV5-1 and TRBJ2-1, with 7 bases fitting TRBD2. Germline V lookup: CDR1 SGHRS, CDR2 YFSETQ. The CDR3 spans 15 residues. V lost 0 bases, J lost 5 bases, and 5 bases stayed unmatched. The CDR3 DNA follows: TGCGCCAGCAGCTTGGAGACTAGCCGAAACAATGAGCAGTTCTTC. This sequence encodes CASSLETSRNNEQFF.

A single count supports this clone. The chain is built from TRBV30 and TRBJ2-7; 7 positions agree with TRBD1. This CDR3 has 13 amino acids. Germline CDR1 GTSNPN, CDR2 SVGIG (reference sequence). V dropped 5 bases and J dropped 7; count of bases not matched to a gene: 11. The CDR3 DNA is TGTGCCTGGGGGTCGGGACAGCCGCCTGAGCAGTACTTC. Encoded protein: CAWGSGQPPEQYF.

The chain employs TRBV10-3 and TRBJ2-7; weak D call: TRBD1 (6 bases). The V gene's germline CDR1 is ENHRY and CDR2 SYGVKD. This CDR3 contains 14 residues. The V end was cut by 3 bases, the J end by 6 bases, with 15 bases between. The CDR3 DNA is TGTGCCATCAGTGATGGGGGAAGGGGGTCCGAGCAGTACTTC. Translating it yields CAISDGGRGSEQYF.